The 2 T cell receptor beta chains presented below share a single source sample, sequenced in a study of cytomegalovirus exposure and HLA in healthy donors. Researchers ran the PCR with 60 Vbeta and 13 Jbeta primers. Using immunoSEQ multiplex PCR, the repertoire was profiled, and TCRdb retains in-frame clones only, with some absent. The data show approximately 120,000 clones, with about 76% seen just once and more than 10% held by the top ten. The sequenced sample was PBMCs. Receptors originate from a woman aged 40 to 50 in good health and CMV-seropositive.

The genes are TRBV15 and TRBJ2-1, with 11 bases fitting TRBD1. The germline gives CDR1 LNHNV, CDR2 YYDKDF (reference sequence). Trimming took 1 base from V and 5 from J; bases not matched to a gene: 1. The CDR3 has 15 residues. The CDR3, as DNA: TGTGCCACCAGCAGAGGGACAGGGGGCAACAATGAGCAGTTCTTC. Translating gives CATSRGTGGNNEQFF.

The V call is TRBV30, the J call TRBJ2-7, with D possibly TRBD2 on 5 matching bases. This CDR3 contains 15 residues. Germline-derived CDR1 and CDR2 are GTSNPN and SVGIG (reference sequence). The V end was cut by 2 bases, the J end by 1 base, with 15 bases between. The CDR3 coding sequence is TGTGCCTGGAGTCCACTCCGAGGGCGATCCTACGAGCAGTACTTC. This gives the protein CAWSPLRGRSYEQYF.